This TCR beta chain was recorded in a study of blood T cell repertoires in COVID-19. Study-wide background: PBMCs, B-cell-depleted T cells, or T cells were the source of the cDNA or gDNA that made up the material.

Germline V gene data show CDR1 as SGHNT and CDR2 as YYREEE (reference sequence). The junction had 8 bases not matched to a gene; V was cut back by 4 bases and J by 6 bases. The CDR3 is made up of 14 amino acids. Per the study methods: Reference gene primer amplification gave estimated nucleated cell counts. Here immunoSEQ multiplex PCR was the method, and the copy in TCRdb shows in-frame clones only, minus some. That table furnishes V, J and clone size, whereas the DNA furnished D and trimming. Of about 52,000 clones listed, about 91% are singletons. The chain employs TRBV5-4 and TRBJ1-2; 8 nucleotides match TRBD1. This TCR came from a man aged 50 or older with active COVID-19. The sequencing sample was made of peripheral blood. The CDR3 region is CASSAGQGEDGYTF. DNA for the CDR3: TGTGCCAGCAGCGCAGGACAGGGAGAAGATGGCTACACCTTC.